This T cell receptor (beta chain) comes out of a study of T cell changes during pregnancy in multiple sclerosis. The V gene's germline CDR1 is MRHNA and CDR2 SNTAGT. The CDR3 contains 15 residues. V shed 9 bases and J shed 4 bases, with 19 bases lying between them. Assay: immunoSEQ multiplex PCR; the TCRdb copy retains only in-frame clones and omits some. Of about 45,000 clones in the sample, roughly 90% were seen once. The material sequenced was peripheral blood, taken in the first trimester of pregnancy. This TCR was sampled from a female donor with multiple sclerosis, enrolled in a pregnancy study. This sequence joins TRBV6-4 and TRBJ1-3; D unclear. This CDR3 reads CASTSVGRAGNTIYF. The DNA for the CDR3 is TGTGCCAGTACCTCGGTAGGGCGGGCGGGAAACACCATATATTTT.